This TCR beta chain appears in the sequencing data of a study of control samples from healthy donors and cancer patients. Germline V gene data show CDR1 as SGHTS and CDR2 as YDEGEE. CDR3 length: 17 residues. V shed 4 bases and J shed 7 bases, with 26 bases lying between them. Using immunoSEQ multiplex PCR, the repertoire was profiled, and TCRdb retains in-frame clones only, with some absent. The profile shows about 160,000 clones, 93% of them singletons. This TCR came from a woman aged 60-75 years in good health. Specimen: blood. V gene TRBV5-8 combines with J gene TRBJ1-2, with D tentatively TRBD1 (6 bases). Here the CDR3 reads CASSTWGGAGGRAGYTF. CDR3 bases: TGTGCCAGCAGCACCTGGGGGGGCGCAGGCGGCCGTGCTGGCTACACCTTC. The full variable domain, its missing parts supplied by reference TRBV5-8 and TRBJ1-2, is EAGVTQSPTHLIKTRGQQATLRCSPISGHTSVYWYQQALGLGLQFLLWYDEGEERNRGNFPPRFSGRQFPNYSSELNVNALELEDSALYLCASSTWGGAGGRAGYTFGSGTRLTVV.